Shown below are 12 T cell receptor beta chains from a single sample sequenced in a study of CD8+ T cells in alopecia areata. cDNA reverse transcribed from extracted RNA served as the sequencing template. Repertoires were generated with immunoSEQ multiplex PCR, while TCRdb's copy carries only in-frame clones and drops some. The data show roughly 200,000 clones, roughly 50% seen once. Specified treatment: oral pan-JAK inhibitor, 5-10 mg twice daily. The material was CD8+ T cells sorted from blood, obtained at week 24, from a patient treated with tofacitinib. All receptors derive from a human donor with alopecia areata.

V gene TRBV30 combines with J gene TRBJ2-4; D is perhaps TRBD2 (6 bases). The CDR3 runs to 15 residues. V was trimmed by 0 bases and J by 9 bases, leaving 18 bases between them. Germline CDR1 is GTSNPN and CDR2 is SVGIG (reference sequence). The chain's CDR3 is CAWSVNRAGRAIQYF. The DNA of the CDR3 is TGTGCCTGGAGTGTAAATCGTGCGGGGCGGGCCATTCAGTACTTC. The variable domain in full, completed from reference TRBV30 and TRBJ2-4, reads SQTIHQWPATLVQPVGSPLSLECTVEGTSNPNLYWYRQAAGRGLQLLFYSVGIGQISSEVPQNLSASRPQDRQFILSSKKLLLSDSGFYLCAWSVNRAGRAIQYFGAGTRLSVL.

The V and J genes are TRBV30 and TRBJ1-1; D remains unclear. V was trimmed by 2 bases and J by 1 base, leaving 14 bases between them. This CDR3 comprises 15 residues. CDR1 and CDR2 from the germline V gene are GTSNPN and SVGIG (reference sequence). CDR3 coding DNA: TGTGCCTGGAGTTCAGGATCCGGTTGGAACACTGAAGCTTTCTTT. This sequence encodes CAWSSGSGWNTEAFF. Full variable domain (outside the CDR3, taken from reference TRBV30 and TRBJ1-1): SQTIHQWPATLVQPVGSPLSLECTVEGTSNPNLYWYRQAAGRGLQLLFYSVGIGQISSEVPQNLSASRPQDRQFILSSKKLLLSDSGFYLCAWSSGSGWNTEAFFGQGTRLTVV.

The V call is TRBV27, the J call TRBJ2-1, with 10 bases lining up with TRBD1. The CDR3 length is 17 residues. V lost 5 bases and J lost 8; bases outside the gene matches: 15. Germline V gene data show CDR1 as MNHEY and CDR2 as SMNVEV (reference sequence). The chain's CDR3 is CASSPTGGTGVWDEQFF. The CDR3 bases are TGTGCCAGCAGTCCTACGGGCGGGACAGGGGTATGGGATGAGCAGTTCTTC.

This rearrangement joins TRBV5-1 to TRBJ2-7; the D gene is possibly TRBD2 (5 bases). V lost 0 bases and J lost 5, with 9 bases in between. CDR3 length: 13 residues. Germline V gene lookup returns CDR1 SGHRS and CDR2 YFSETQ. The CDR3: CASSLAARDEQYF. CDR3 nucleotide sequence: TGCGCCAGCAGCTTGGCTGCGAGGGACGAGCAGTACTTC.

This clone was counted only a few times. The V and J genes are TRBV5-6 and TRBJ2-5; D may match TRBD1 or TRBD2 (5 bases each). There are 13 residues in the CDR3. CDR1 and CDR2 (germline): SGHDT, YYEEEE. Trimming cost V 5 bases and J 3 bases, with 11 bases left between them. CDR3 region: CASRTLGEETQYF. CDR3 coding DNA: TGTGCCAGCAGGACACTAGGGGAAGAGACCCAGTACTTC.

This clone was picked up a small number of times. The rearrangement joins TRBV9 to TRBJ1-1, with 10 bases that match TRBD1. With 3 bases clipped from V and 3 bases from J, the junction kept 5 bases outside the gene matches. In germline, CDR1 is SGDLS, CDR2 YYNGEE. There are 15 residues in the CDR3. CDR3 coding DNA: TGTGCCAGCAGCGCGGACAGGGGGGCGGACACTGAAGCTTTCTTT. Translated: CASSADRGADTEAFF.

This chain connects TRBV7-9 to TRBJ2-1; D might be TRBD2 (6 bases). Germline assignment: CDR1 SEHNR and CDR2 FQNEAQ (reference sequence). The CDR3 sequence is 12 residues long. V was shortened by 3 bases and J by 6 bases, with 6 bases between the two germline ends. CDR3 loop: CASSLTSNEQFF. CDR3 DNA sequence: TGTGCCAGCAGCTTGACTAGCAATGAGCAGTTCTTC.

This clone has only a few counts. V usage is TRBV2 and J usage is TRBJ2-5; perhaps TRBD1 as D (6 bases). Trimming removed 6 bases from V and 2 bases from J, with 10 bases in between. CDR1 is SNHLY and CDR2 is FYNNEI in the germline V gene. CDR3 length: 13 residues. This CDR3 reads CASRVQGQETQYF. The CDR3 DNA reads as TGTGCCAGCAGAGTACAGGGACAAGAGACCCAGTACTTC.

This clone occurred a few times. The CDR3 DNA reads as TGCAGCGTTGAAGATCGGGGAAAAGGAGGGGACGGGGCCTCCTACGAGCAGTACTTC. Translation: CSVEDRGKGGDGASYEQYF. The V gene is TRBV29-1, the J gene TRBJ2-7; D might be TRBD2 (6 bases). The CDR3 loop spans 19 amino acids. Trimming left V 0 bases short and J 0 bases short, with 24 bases between. Germline-derived CDR1 and CDR2 are SQVTM and ANQGSEA.

This sequence joins TRBV6-6 and TRBJ1-1; 11 bases match TRBD1. J was trimmed by 5 bases and V by 2 bases; bases with no gene match: 4. CDR1 and CDR2 (germline): MNHNY, SVGAGI (reference sequence). CDR3 length equals 15 residues. CDR3 residues: CASSYDGTGGTEAFF. The CDR3 DNA follows: TGTGCCAGCAGTTACGACGGGACAGGGGGAACTGAAGCTTTCTTT.

A single count supports this clone. V and J are TRBV30 and TRBJ2-1; D is uncertain. Trimming removed 2 bases at V and 6 bases at J, with 23 bases between. Looked up from germline, CDR1 is GTSNPN and CDR2 is SVGIG (reference sequence). The CDR3 runs 17 residues. CDR3 protein: CAWSFWSGTEPSNEQFF. The CDR3 coding sequence is TGTGCCTGGAGTTTTTGGAGTGGAACAGAGCCTAGCAATGAGCAGTTCTTC.

This chain joins TRBV4-1 and TRBJ1-2, with a weak D call TRBD1 (5 bases). The length of the CDR3 is 15 residues. Germline-derived CDR1 and CDR2 are MGHRA and YSYEKL. Trimming removed 7 bases from V and 4 bases from J, with 19 bases in between. Written as DNA, the CDR3 is TGCGCCAGCACCAATGAACCCGGGACGGTCTATGGCTACACCTTC. It codes for CASTNEPGTVYGYTF.